This T cell receptor (beta chain) was profiled in a study of Ad26.COV2.S vaccination and SARS-CoV-2 variants. Germline CDR1 is LGHNT and CDR2 is FRNRAP. V lost 5 bases to trimming and J lost 9 bases; unmatched junction nucleotides: 11. There are 16 residues in the CDR3. This clone was recorded a few times. Its antigen is not known. Study findings and constraints: The breadth of spike-specific CD8+ and CD4+ T cell responses after vaccination was reportedly substantial. Total T cell responses may have been underestimated by the TCR breadth and depth analyses. Greater spike-specific TCR breadth was seen in vaccine recipients than in placebo recipients. Non-spike TCR breadth was similar in vaccine and placebo recipients.

Repertoires were generated with immunoSEQ multiplex PCR, while TCRdb's copy carries only in-frame clones and drops some. The sample shows around 370,000 clones, about 91% of them seen only once. Here the sequenced sample was peripheral blood, taken after recovery from COVID-19. The source is a human donor who had recovered from COVID-19. The V call is TRBV12-5, the J call TRBJ1-6; 9 nucleotides line up with TRBD1. In DNA, the CDR3 is TGTGCTAGTGGTATCCCCATGGACAGGGGAGGTTCACCCCTCCACTTT. This sequence encodes CASGIPMDRGGSPLHF.